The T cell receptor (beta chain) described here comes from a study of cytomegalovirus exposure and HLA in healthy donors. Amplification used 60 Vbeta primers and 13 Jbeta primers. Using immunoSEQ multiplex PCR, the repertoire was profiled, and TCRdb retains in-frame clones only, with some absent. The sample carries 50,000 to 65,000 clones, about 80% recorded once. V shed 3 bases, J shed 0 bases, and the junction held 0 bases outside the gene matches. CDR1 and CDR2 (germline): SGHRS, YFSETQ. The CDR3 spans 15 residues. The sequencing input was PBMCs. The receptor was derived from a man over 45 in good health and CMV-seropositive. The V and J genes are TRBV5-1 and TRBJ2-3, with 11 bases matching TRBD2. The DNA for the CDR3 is TGCGCCAGCAGCTGGACTAGCGGGAGCACAGATACGCAGTATTTT. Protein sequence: CASSWTSGSTDTQYF.